This T cell receptor (beta chain) comes out of a study of T cell repertoires in cytomegalovirus infection. For the study at large: CMV epitopes used comprised recently identified HLA-C-restricted ones and well-studied HLA-B-restricted ones.

This clonotype was counted ten times or more. No antigen is known for it. TCRdb itself ran the reads through MiXCR, one entry per CDR3 protein. The table records about 570,000 distinct CDR3 sequences, approximately 40% of them present only once. The trim removed 5 bases at V and 2 bases at J, leaving 9 bases unmatched. CDR3 length equals 18 residues. The germline V gene has CDR1 SGHTA and CDR2 FQGNSA. This specimen was cultured PBMCs, taken from culture after CMV antigen stimulation. The J gene is TRBJ2-3, the V gene TRBV7-2, with 14 positions matching TRBD2. The receptor was derived from a human donor in good health (CMV status not recorded). Some clones in this sample may be carry-over from other donors' samples. This CDR3 is CASSPGTSGSGDTDTQYF. CDR3 coding DNA: TGTGCCAGCAGCCCCGGGACTAGCGGGAGCGGCGACACAGATACGCAGTATTTT.